The T cell receptor (beta chain) described here comes from a study of blood T cell repertoires in COVID-19. About the research overall: Collection of acute and convalescent COVID-19 samples took place in the United States, Italy and Spain. Sources were T cells, B-cell-depleted T cells, or PBMCs; the material itself was cDNA or gDNA.

Original processing notes: Amplifying reference gene primers gave estimates of nucleated cell counts. Repertoires were generated with immunoSEQ multiplex PCR, while TCRdb's copy carries only in-frame clones and drops some. V and J calls and clone size are those listed in that table; D and trimming were worked out from the DNA. The sample lists around 300,000 clones, around 90% occurring once. This clonotype was sampled from a woman between 35 and 50 years old who had recovered from COVID-19. The sample was peripheral blood.

CDR3: CASSSDDRGNTIYF. Written as DNA, the CDR3 is TGTGCCAGCAGTTCCGATGACAGAGGAAACACCATATATTTT. The chain carries TRBV6-5 and TRBJ1-3; D is possibly TRBD1 (5 bases). V shed 4 bases and J shed 4 bases, with 11 bases lying between them. Germline values: CDR1 MNHEY, CDR2 SVGAGI. The CDR3 totals 14 residues.